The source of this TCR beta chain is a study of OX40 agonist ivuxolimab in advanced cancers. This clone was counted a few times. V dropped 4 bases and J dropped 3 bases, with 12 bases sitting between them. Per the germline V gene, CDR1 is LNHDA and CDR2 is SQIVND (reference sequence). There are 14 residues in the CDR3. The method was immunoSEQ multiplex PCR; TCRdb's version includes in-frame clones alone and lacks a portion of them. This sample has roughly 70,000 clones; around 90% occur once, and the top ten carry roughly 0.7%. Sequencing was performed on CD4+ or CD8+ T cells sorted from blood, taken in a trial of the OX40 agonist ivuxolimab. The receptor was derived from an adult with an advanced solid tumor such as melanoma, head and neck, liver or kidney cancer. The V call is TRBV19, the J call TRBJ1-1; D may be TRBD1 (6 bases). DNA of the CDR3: TGTGCCAGTAGTAGTTCTCCAGGGGACACTGAAGCTTTCTTT. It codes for CASSSSPGDTEAFF.